The 26 T cell receptor beta chains in this list originate from one sample, sequenced in a study of blood T cell repertoires in COVID-19. TCRdb keeps only in-frame clones here, not all; method: immunoSEQ multiplex PCR. There are approximately 190,000 clones in the sample; around 80% occur only once, and approximately 15% lies in the top ten. The sequenced material came from peripheral blood. The receptors shown here come from a man aged 30 to 45 with active or convalescent COVID-19.

The rearrangement joins TRBV10-3 to TRBJ1-5; the D is unclear. The CDR3 loop spans 18 amino acids. Per germline, CDR1 ENHRY and CDR2 SYGVKD. The V and J ends lost 2 bases and 0 bases respectively, with 17 bases between them. The CDR3 DNA reads as TGTGCCATCAGTGAGCCTCAACCCCCGGCGGGTAGCAATCAGCCCCAGCATTTT. Protein sequence: CAISEPQPPAGSNQPQHF.

The V gene is TRBV7-9, the J gene TRBJ1-2; 7 nucleotides line up with TRBD1. Trimming cost V 4 bases and J 6 bases; bases outside gene matches: 14. Germline V gene lookup returns CDR1 SEHNR and CDR2 FQNEAQ (reference sequence). There are 16 residues in the CDR3. This CDR3 reads CASSSPTTGQVNGYTF. The CDR3 bases are TGTGCCAGCAGCTCACCCACGACTGGACAGGTCAATGGCTACACCTTC. The full variable domain, its missing parts supplied by reference TRBV7-9 and TRBJ1-2, is DTGVSQNPRHKITKRGQNVTFRCDPISEHNRLYWYRQTLGQGPEFLTYFQNEAQLEKSRLLSDRFSAERPKGSFSTLEIQRTEQGDSAMYLCASSSPTTGQVNGYTFGSGTRLTVV.

The CDR3 DNA sequence: TGCGCCAGCAGCTCAGGACAGGATAATTCACCCCTCCACTTT. It encodes CASSSGQDNSPLHF. The V gene is TRBV5-1, the J gene TRBJ1-6; TRBD1 matches at 7 bases. V gave up 3 bases and J gave up 5 bases; unmatched junction bases: 2. This CDR3 contains 14 residues. Germline CDR1 SGHRS, CDR2 YFSETQ.

This rearrangement joins TRBV3-1 (or the pseudogene TRBV3-2) to TRBJ1-6; tentatively, D is TRBD1 (5 bases). Trimming shortened V by 0 bases and J by 10 bases, and 13 bases separated the two germline ends. Germline assignment: CDR1 LGHDT and CDR2 YNNKEL (reference sequence). The CDR3 runs 15 residues. In nucleotides, the CDR3 is TGTGCCAGCAGCCAAGATCTGCAGCAGGGCTCACCCCTCCACTTT. It translates to CASSQDLQQGSPLHF.

This chain uses TRBV13 with TRBJ2-3, with TRBD2 matching over 14 bases. V shed 5 bases, J shed 4 bases, and the junction held 5 bases outside the gene matches. The CDR3 is 16 amino acids. Germline V gene data show CDR1 as PRHDT and CDR2 as FYEKMQ (reference sequence). The CDR3 DNA reads TGTGCCAGCAGCCCGACTAGCGGGGGGGAGGCAGATACGCAGTATTTT. The encoded protein is CASSPTSGGEADTQYF.

The chain carries TRBV2 and TRBJ1-5, with 9 bases identical to TRBD1. The CDR3 length is 15 residues. CDR1 SNHLY and CDR2 FYNNEI come from the germline V gene. With 9 bases clipped from V and 7 bases from J, the junction kept 13 bases outside the gene matches. The CDR3 region is CASDLIGQGYQPQHF. The CDR3 DNA sequence: TGTGCCAGTGATTTGATCGGACAGGGGTACCAGCCCCAGCATTTT.

The V and J genes are TRBV9 and TRBJ2-1; D may be TRBD1 (5 bases). Trimming took 2 bases from V and 5 from J, leaving 14 bases between them. This CDR3 has 15 amino acids. The V gene's germline CDR1 is SGDLS and CDR2 YYNGEE. CDR3 coding DNA: TGTGCCAGCAGCGTCCAGGGTTTGGACAACAATGAGCAGTTCTTC. Protein: CASSVQGLDNNEQFF.

CDR3 residues: CASSLIGRGGEETQYF. As DNA, the CDR3 is TGCGCCAGCAGCTTGATTGGTAGGGGTGGTGAAGAGACCCAGTACTTC. The chain employs TRBV5-1 and TRBJ2-5, with a possible D match to TRBD1 (5 bases). CDR3 length: 16 residues. V gave up 1 base and J gave up 3 bases, with 16 bases separating them. Germline-derived CDR1 and CDR2 are SGHRS and YFSETQ.

V and J are TRBV18 and TRBJ2-1; a possible D gene is TRBD2 (6 bases). This CDR3 spans 16 amino acids. The ends were cut back, 3 bases at V and 0 bases at J, with 12 bases in the middle. From germline, CDR1 is KGHSH and CDR2 LQKENI. CDR3 bases: TGTGCCAGCTCACCTTTTGCGGGGAGCTCCTACAATGAGCAGTTCTTC. This sequence encodes CASSPFAGSSYNEQFF. The variable domain in full, completed from reference TRBV18 and TRBJ2-1, reads NAGVMQNPRHLVRRRGQEARLRCSPMKGHSHVYWYRQLPEEGLKFMVYLQKENIIDESGMPKERFSAEFPKEGPSILRIQQVVRGDSAAYFCASSPFAGSSYNEQFFGPGTRLTVL.

V and J are TRBV2 and TRBJ2-1; 9 nucleotides agree with TRBD1. This CDR3 has 14 amino acids. CDR1 and CDR2 from the germline V gene are SNHLY and FYNNEI. V trimming: 4 bases; J trimming: 6 bases; junction bases outside the gene matches: 4. The CDR3 loop is CASSGQGGLNEQFF. The CDR3 nucleotides read TGTGCCAGCAGTGGACAGGGGGGCCTCAATGAGCAGTTCTTC.

The chain uses TRBV7-9 and TRBJ2-1, with D unclear. V was pared by 1 base and J by 2 bases, with 6 bases between. The CDR3 has 14 amino acids. Germline V lookup: CDR1 SEHNR, CDR2 FQNEAQ (reference sequence). In DNA form, the CDR3 reads TGTGCCAGCAGCTTAGGGAGTACCTACAATGAGCAGTTCTTC. It is translated as CASSLGSTYNEQFF.

The V gene is TRBV9, the J gene TRBJ2-3; TRBD2 matches 11 bases. The CDR3 runs to 17 residues. The J segment lost 2 bases and the V segment lost 0 bases, leaving 5 bases of the junction unmatched. Germline V lookup: CDR1 SGDLS, CDR2 YYNGEE. The CDR3 DNA reads TGTGCCAGCAGCGTAGAGACTAGCGGGGCTTACACAGATACGCAGTATTTT. Encoded protein: CASSVETSGAYTDTQYF.

The CDR3 region has the DNA TGTGCCAGCAGCTTAGCCGACCGGGACAGGGGGTCATACGAGCAGTACTTC. Encoded protein: CASSLADRDRGSYEQYF. V gene TRBV7-9 combines with J gene TRBJ2-7; 11 bases agree with TRBD1. The CDR3 extends over 17 amino acids. Germline CDR1 and CDR2: SEHNR and FQNEAQ (reference sequence). Trimming took 0 bases from V and 4 from J; bases not matched to a gene: 8.

This rearrangement joins TRBV7-2 to TRBJ1-3, with 7 bases aligning to TRBD1. V trimming: 5 bases; J trimming: 4 bases; junction bases outside the gene matches: 11. The V gene's germline CDR1 is SGHTA and CDR2 FQGNSA. The CDR3 covers 16 residues. The CDR3 region has the DNA TGTGCCAGCAGCACATCAACAGGGGCGGGAGGAAACACCATATATTTT. This encodes CASSTSTGAGGNTIYF.

The chain has TRBV9 and TRBJ2-3, with a tentative D call TRBD2 (5 bases). This CDR3 comprises 15 residues. Germline CDR1 reads SGDLS; CDR2 reads YYNGEE. The germline V and J ends were trimmed by 0 bases and 0 bases, with 8 bases remaining between them. The chain's CDR3 is CASSVVGESTDTQYF. CDR3 sequence (DNA): TGTGCCAGCAGCGTAGTGGGAGAAAGCACAGATACGCAGTATTTT. The full variable domain, in which reference TRBV9 and TRBJ2-3 provide the parts outside the CDR3, is DSGVTQTPKHLITATGQRVTLRCSPRSGDLSVYWYQQSLDQGLQFLIQYYNGEERAKGNILERFSAQQFPDLHSELNLSSLELGDSALYFCASSVVGESTDTQYFGPGTRLTVL.

The CDR3 is CASSFIGANVLTF. CDR3 nucleotide sequence: TGTGCCAGCAGCTTTATTGGGGCCAACGTCCTGACTTTC. The chain joins TRBV5-6 to TRBJ2-6; D uncertain. The CDR3 has 13 residues. Trimming stripped 2 bases from V and 3 bases from J, with 3 bases between. Germline V CDR1 and CDR2: SGHDT, YYEEEE.

V usage is TRBV5-1 and J usage is TRBJ2-3; D might be TRBD1 (6 bases). From germline, CDR1 is SGHRS and CDR2 YFSETQ. V lost 4 bases and J 1 base, leaving 13 bases between the germline ends. The CDR3 sequence is 15 residues long. For the CDR3, the DNA is TGCGCCAGCAGCCCTGGGGGCCCCGGCACAGATACGCAGTATTTT. It yields the protein CASSPGGPGTDTQYF.

This chain connects TRBV28 to TRBJ1-5; TRBD1 matches at 8 bases. The CDR3 extends over 14 amino acids. V dropped 6 bases and J dropped 1; count of bases not matched to a gene: 2. In germline, CDR1 is MDHEN, CDR2 SYDVKM. This chain's CDR3 is CASRGTGSNQPQHF. The CDR3 bases are TGTGCCAGCAGGGGGACAGGAAGCAATCAGCCCCAGCATTTT.

The chain employs TRBV19 and TRBJ2-1, with 9 bases that match TRBD1. Germline assignment: CDR1 LNHDA and CDR2 SQIVND (reference sequence). The CDR3 is made up of 15 amino acids. V trimming: 1 base; J trimming: 10 bases; junction bases outside the gene matches: 8. In DNA, the CDR3 is TGTGCCAGTAGTATAGTCGGGACAGGGAGGGAGGAGCAGTTCTTC. It encodes CASSIVGTGREEQFF.

This chain joins TRBV6-4 and TRBJ2-7, with D possibly matching TRBD2 (5 bases). The CDR3 is 17 residues long. V gave up 0 bases and J gave up 0 bases, with 15 bases separating them. The germline V gene has CDR1 MRHNA and CDR2 SNTAGT. CDR3 loop: CASSDSVTEGPSYEQYF. In nucleotides, the CDR3 is TGTGCCAGCAGTGACTCAGTGACTGAGGGCCCCTCCTACGAGCAGTACTTC.

This sequence joins TRBV2 and TRBJ1-4; a weak D match, TRBD1 (5 bases). The CDR3 covers 15 residues. Germline V gene lookup returns CDR1 SNHLY and CDR2 FYNNEI. V lost 2 bases to trimming and J lost 10 bases, with 17 bases between them. The CDR3 DNA sequence: TGTGCCAGCAGTGAACAGGCCCTCGGGGGAGTAAAACTGTTTTTT. Translating gives CASSEQALGGVKLFF.

The CDR3 spells CASSEWTGPTYEQYF. In nucleotides, the CDR3 is TGTGCCAGCAGTGAGTGGACAGGTCCAACCTACGAGCAGTACTTC. The J gene is TRBJ2-7, the V gene TRBV6-1, with 7 positions matching TRBD1. The CDR3 is 15 residues long. Trimming took 3 bases from V and 2 from J; bases not matched to a gene: 7. CDR1 is MNHNS, CDR2 SASEGT, per germline.

The J gene is TRBJ1-6, the V gene TRBV12-5; D remains unclear. The germline V gene encodes CDR1 LGHNT and CDR2 FRNRAP. Between the trimmed V and J ends, which lost 8 bases and 11 bases, there was a span of 13 bases. The CDR3 spans 12 residues. The CDR3 DNA is TGTGCTAGTTCCTCCGCCGGAGCACCCCTCCACTTT. This translates into CASSSAGAPLHF.

This rearrangement joins TRBV6-1 to TRBJ2-1; 8 bases line up with TRBD2. The CDR3 sequence is 15 residues long. V shed 2 bases, J shed 0 bases, and the junction held 0 bases outside the gene matches. CDR1 MNHNS and CDR2 SASEGT come from the germline V gene. CDR3 bases: TGTGCCAGCAGTGAACTAGCGGGCTCCTACAATGAGCAGTTCTTC. The encoded protein is CASSELAGSYNEQFF.

The chain links TRBV14 to TRBJ1-2; 7 bases line up with TRBD1. Trimming cost V 0 bases and J 4 bases; bases outside gene matches: 5. CDR1 and CDR2 (germline): SGHDN, FVKESK. This CDR3 is built from 15 residues. CDR3 nucleotides: TGTGCCAGCAGCCAAGATTGGCGACAGGGCTATGGCTACACCTTC. This translates into CASSQDWRQGYGYTF.

This sequence joins TRBV4-1 and TRBJ2-1; possible D gene TRBD2, 5 bases. Trimming left V 1 base short and J 0 bases short, with 7 bases between. The CDR3 is made up of 15 amino acids. The germline CDR1 and CDR2 sequences are MGHRA and YSYEKL. CDR3 DNA: TGCGCCAGCAGCCAAGGGGAGAGCTCCTACAATGAGCAGTTCTTC. Encoded protein: CASSQGESSYNEQFF.